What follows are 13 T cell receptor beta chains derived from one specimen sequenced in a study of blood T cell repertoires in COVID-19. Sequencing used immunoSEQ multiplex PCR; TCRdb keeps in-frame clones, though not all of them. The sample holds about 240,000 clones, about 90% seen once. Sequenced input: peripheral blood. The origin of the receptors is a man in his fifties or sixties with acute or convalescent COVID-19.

DNA of the CDR3: TGTGCCAGCAGCCGACCAGGGACTAGCGGGGATACCTCTGGGGCCAACGTCCTGACTTTC. It is translated as CASSRPGTSGDTSGANVLTF. This chain connects TRBV3-1 (or the pseudogene TRBV3-2) to TRBJ2-6; TRBD2 matches at 13 bases. Germline V gives CDR1 LGHDT, CDR2 YNNKEL (reference sequence). This CDR3 is 20 amino acids long. The ends lost 4 bases at V and 0 bases at J; junction bases unmatched: 9.

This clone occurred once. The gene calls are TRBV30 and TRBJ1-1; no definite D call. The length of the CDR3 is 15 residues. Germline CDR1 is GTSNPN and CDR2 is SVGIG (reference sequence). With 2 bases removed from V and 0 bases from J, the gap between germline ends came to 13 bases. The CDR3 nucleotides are TGTGCCTGGAGTCGAGGCCGACTCATGAACACTGAAGCTTTCTTT. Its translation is CAWSRGRLMNTEAFF. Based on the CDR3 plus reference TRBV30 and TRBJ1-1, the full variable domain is SQTIHQWPATLVQPVGSPLSLECTVEGTSNPNLYWYRQAAGRGLQLLFYSVGIGQISSEVPQNLSASRPQDRQFILSSKKLLLSDSGFYLCAWSRGRLMNTEAFFGQGTRLTVV.

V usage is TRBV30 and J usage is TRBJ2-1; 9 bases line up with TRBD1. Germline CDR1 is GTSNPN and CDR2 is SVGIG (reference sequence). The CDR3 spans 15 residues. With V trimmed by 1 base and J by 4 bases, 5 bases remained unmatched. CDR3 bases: TGTGCCTGGAGTGCACGGACAGGGGCATACAATGAGCAGTTCTTC. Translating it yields CAWSARTGAYNEQFF.

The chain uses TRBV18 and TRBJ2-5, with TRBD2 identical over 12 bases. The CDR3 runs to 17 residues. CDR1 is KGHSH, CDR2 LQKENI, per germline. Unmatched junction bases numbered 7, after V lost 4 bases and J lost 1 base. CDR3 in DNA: TGTGCCAGCTCACTACGGACTAGCGGGACCGGCCAAGAGACCCAGTACTTC. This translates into CASSLRTSGTGQETQYF.

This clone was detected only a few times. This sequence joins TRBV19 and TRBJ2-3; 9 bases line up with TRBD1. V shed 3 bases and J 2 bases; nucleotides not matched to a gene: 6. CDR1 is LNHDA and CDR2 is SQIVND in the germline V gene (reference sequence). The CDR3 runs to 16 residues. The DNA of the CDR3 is TGTGCCAGTAGTATGTTGGACAGGGGACTCACAGATACGCAGTATTTT. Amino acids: CASSMLDRGLTDTQYF.

The CDR3 DNA follows: TGTGCCAGTAGTTCAGGGGGTGGGGTTGGAGATACGCAGTATTTT. Its protein is CASSSGGGVGDTQYF. The chain is built from TRBV19 and TRBJ2-3, with 7 nucleotides matching TRBD1. The CDR3 runs to 15 residues. Germline-derived CDR1 and CDR2 are LNHDA and SQIVND (reference sequence). V lost 5 bases and J lost 5; bases outside the gene matches: 10.

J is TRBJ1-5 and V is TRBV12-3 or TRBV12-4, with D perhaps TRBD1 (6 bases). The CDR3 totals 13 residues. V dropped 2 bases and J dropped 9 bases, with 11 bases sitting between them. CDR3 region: CASSLKGEGPQHF. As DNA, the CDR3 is TGTGCCAGCAGTTTAAAGGGGGAAGGGCCCCAGCATTTT.

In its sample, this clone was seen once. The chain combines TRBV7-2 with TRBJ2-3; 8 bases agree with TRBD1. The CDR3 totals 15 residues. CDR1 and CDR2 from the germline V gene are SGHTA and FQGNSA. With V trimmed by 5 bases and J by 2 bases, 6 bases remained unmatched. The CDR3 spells CASSPRTGPTDTQYF. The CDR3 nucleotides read TGTGCCAGCAGCCCCCGGACAGGGCCCACAGATACGCAGTATTTT. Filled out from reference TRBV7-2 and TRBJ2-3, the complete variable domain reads GAGVSQSPSNKVTEKGKDVELRCDPISGHTALYWYRQSLGQGLEFLIYFQGNSAPDKSGLPSDRFSAERTGGSVSTLTIQRTQQEDSAVYLCASSPRTGPTDTQYFGPGTRLTVL.

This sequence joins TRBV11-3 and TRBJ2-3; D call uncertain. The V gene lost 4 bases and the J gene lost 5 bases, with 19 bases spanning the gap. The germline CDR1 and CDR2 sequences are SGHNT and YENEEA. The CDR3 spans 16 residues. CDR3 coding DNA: TGTGCCAGCAGCTCCCATCGAGAGAGGATGGTAGATACGCAGTATTTT. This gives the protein CASSSHRERMVDTQYF.

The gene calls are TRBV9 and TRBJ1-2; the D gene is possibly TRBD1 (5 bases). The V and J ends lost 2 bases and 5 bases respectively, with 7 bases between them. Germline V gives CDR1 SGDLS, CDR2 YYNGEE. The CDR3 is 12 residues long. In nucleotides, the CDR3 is TGTGCCAGCAGCGTTGGGGGGTATGGCTACACCTTC. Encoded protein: CASSVGGYGYTF. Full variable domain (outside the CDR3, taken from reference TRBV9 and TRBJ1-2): DSGVTQTPKHLITATGQRVTLRCSPRSGDLSVYWYQQSLDQGLQFLIQYYNGEERAKGNILERFSAQQFPDLHSELNLSSLELGDSALYFCASSVGGYGYTFGSGTRLTVV.

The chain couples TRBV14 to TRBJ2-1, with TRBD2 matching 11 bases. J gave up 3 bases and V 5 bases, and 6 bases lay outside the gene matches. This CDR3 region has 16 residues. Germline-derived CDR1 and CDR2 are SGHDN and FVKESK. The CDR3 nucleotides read TGTGCCAGCAGCTCTCCCGGGACTAGCGGCTACAATGAGCAGTTCTTC. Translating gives CASSSPGTSGYNEQFF.

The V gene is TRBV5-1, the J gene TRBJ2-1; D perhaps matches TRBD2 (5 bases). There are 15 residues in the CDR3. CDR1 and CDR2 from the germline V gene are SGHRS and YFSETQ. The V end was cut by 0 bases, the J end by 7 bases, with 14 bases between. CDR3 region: CASSLVGGLLNEQFF. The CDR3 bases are TGCGCCAGCAGCTTGGTTGGCGGACTCCTAAATGAGCAGTTCTTC.

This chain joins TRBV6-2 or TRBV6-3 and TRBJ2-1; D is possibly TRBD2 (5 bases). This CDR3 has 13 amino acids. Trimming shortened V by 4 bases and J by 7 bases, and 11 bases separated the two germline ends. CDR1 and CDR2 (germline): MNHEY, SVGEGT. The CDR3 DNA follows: TGTGCCAGCAGTTTGATCTCGGGAAATGAGCAGTTCTTC. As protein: CASSLISGNEQFF.